These 2 T cell receptor beta chains came from one sample sequenced in a study of human T cells and chemical hapten exposure. A single record per CDR3 protein comes from TCRdb applying MiXCR to the RACE reads. The sample shows 75,000 to 95,000 distinct CDR3 sequences, approximately 9.9% of them seen only once. The time point denotes: patch test 2, 6 weeks after DPC sensitization. The treatment denotes: therapeutic diphenylcyclopropenone sensitization with weekly scalp DPC. The sequences come from whole blood, collected in connection with sensitization to the hapten diphenylcyclopropenone (DPC). These receptors all stem from a man aged 40-50 years with alopecia areata. Some clones in this sample may be carry-over from other donors' samples.

Only a few counts were recorded for this clonotype. The rearrangement uses TRBV12-3 or TRBV12-4 and TRBJ2-5; TRBD2 matches at 10 bases. V dropped 6 bases and J dropped 4; count of bases not matched to a gene: 2. The CDR3 loop spans 13 amino acids. The DNA for the CDR3 is TGTGCCAGCAGGTGGACTAGCGGAGAGACCCAGTACTTC. It translates to CASRWTSGETQYF.

Only a few counts were recorded for this clonotype. The chain carries TRBV29-1 and TRBJ1-2; possibly TRBD1 for D (5 bases). Germline V lookup: CDR1 SQVTM, CDR2 ANQGSEA. The V and J ends lost 8 bases and 2 bases respectively, with 15 bases between them. The CDR3 is 13 residues long. CDR3 nucleotides: TGCAGCACTGAAGGGGACGGAAACTATGGCTACACCTTC. Translated, it gives CSTEGDGNYGYTF.